Shown below are 21 T cell receptor beta chains from a single sample sequenced in a study of PD-1 blockade in classical Hodgkin lymphoma. Sequenced by immunoSEQ multiplex PCR; TCRdb stores in-frame clones only, minus some. The sample lists approximately 65,000 clones, 88% occurring once. Every one of the patients relapsed after autologous stem cell transplantation (brentuximab vedotin exposure was variable). The sequencing used peripheral blood mononuclear cells (PBMCs), collected at baseline. Receptors originate from a human donor with classical Hodgkin lymphoma.

The chain carries TRBV29-1 and TRBJ1-2; perhaps TRBD1 as D (6 bases). CDR3 length: 13 residues. Between the trimmed V and J ends, which lost 3 bases and 2 bases, there was a span of 10 bases. Germline V gene lookup returns CDR1 SQVTM and CDR2 ANQGSEA. CDR3 coding DNA: TGCAGCGTTGACGGTACAGGGAACTATGGCTACACCTTC. Protein sequence: CSVDGTGNYGYTF.

This chain links TRBV7-2 with TRBJ1-5; D gene uncertain. V was shortened by 1 base and J by 7 bases, with 8 bases between the two germline ends. Germline CDR1 and CDR2: SGHTA and FQGNSA. The CDR3 is 13 residues long. The CDR3 reads CASSLEGRQPQHF. The CDR3 nucleotides read TGTGCCAGCAGCTTAGAGGGTAGACAGCCCCAGCATTTT.

The chain couples TRBV6-1 to TRBJ1-2, with D perhaps matching TRBD1 (5 bases). Deletions cut 6 bases from V and 2 bases from J, with 10 bases between. CDR1 MNHNS and CDR2 SASEGT come from the germline V gene. CDR3 size: 13 residues. The CDR3 bases are TGTGCCAGCAGCCCCCGGGACAACTATGGCTACACCTTC. It encodes CASSPRDNYGYTF.

The chain couples TRBV18 to TRBJ2-2; 7 bases align to TRBD2. CDR3 length: 17 amino acids. Germline CDR1 reads KGHSH; CDR2 reads LQKENI. V lost 2 bases to trimming and J lost 1 base; unmatched junction nucleotides: 7. DNA for the CDR3: TGTGCCAGCTCACCAGTTCGGGGGGTCTTGAACACCGGGGAGCTGTTTTTT. This encodes CASSPVRGVLNTGELFF.

V is TRBV7-9 and J is TRBJ2-3, with D tentatively TRBD1 (6 bases). With 7 bases removed from V and 2 bases from J, the gap between germline ends came to 16 bases. The CDR3 contains 15 residues. CDR1 is SEHNR, CDR2 FQNEAQ, per germline (reference sequence). The CDR3 bases are TGTGCCAGCACGTATACAGGGTCGCCCACAGATACGCAGTATTTT. Translated, it gives CASTYTGSPTDTQYF.

The genes are TRBV29-1 and TRBJ2-2; tentative D call: TRBD1 (5 bases). Trimming took off 5 bases at V and 3 bases at J, with 10 bases between the two ends. Germline assignment: CDR1 SQVTM and CDR2 ANQGSEA. This CDR3 comprises 13 residues. CDR3 coding DNA: TGCAGCGTTAGACAGCCTTACACCGGGGAGCTGTTTTTT. This sequence encodes CSVRQPYTGELFF.

V is TRBV5-6 and J is TRBJ2-1; 10 positions match TRBD2. Trimming at V came to 1 base and at J to 5 bases, leaving 0 bases not matched to a gene. The CDR3 runs 14 residues. CDR1 is SGHDT, CDR2 YYEEEE, per germline. In nucleotides, the CDR3 is TGTGCCAGCAGCTTGACTAGCGGGGACAATGAGCAGTTCTTC. Translation gives CASSLTSGDNEQFF.

The V and J genes are TRBV7-9 and TRBJ2-3, with 13 bases that match TRBD2. This CDR3 has 17 amino acids. Germline-derived CDR1 and CDR2 are SEHNR and FQNEAQ (reference sequence). The V segment lost 7 bases and the J segment 3 bases; nucleotides outside the gene matches: 10. In nucleotides, the CDR3 is TGTGCCAGCAACCGAGAGACTAGCGGGGGGACGACAGATACGCAGTATTTT. The encoded protein is CASNRETSGGTTDTQYF.

The genes are TRBV27 and TRBJ2-1; TRBD2 agrees at 8 bases. Trimming took 5 bases from V and 4 from J; bases not matched to a gene: 10. Germline CDR1 reads MNHEY; CDR2 reads SMNVEV (reference sequence). The CDR3 runs to 16 residues. For the CDR3, the DNA is TGTGCCAGCAGTAAGCCCGGGGGGGCCCAATACAATGAGCAGTTCTTC. Translation gives CASSKPGGAQYNEQFF.

This sequence joins TRBV4-3 and TRBJ1-3, with D uncertain. V lost 0 bases and J 7 bases, leaving 13 bases between the germline ends. The CDR3 totals 15 residues. From germline, CDR1 is LGHNA and CDR2 YSLEER. This chain's CDR3 is CASSQDDGLGNTIYF. DNA for the CDR3: TGCGCCAGCAGCCAAGATGACGGGCTGGGGAACACCATATATTTT.

The CDR3 sequence: CASSELTGADTQYF. The DNA of the CDR3 is TGTGCCAGCAGCGAGTTGACAGGCGCAGATACGCAGTATTTT. This chain uses TRBV28 with TRBJ2-3; possibly TRBD1 for D (6 bases). This CDR3 has 14 amino acids. Per germline, CDR1 MDHEN and CDR2 SYDVKM. Trimming left V 6 bases short and J 4 bases short, with 14 bases between.

This chain links TRBV5-5 with TRBJ1-1, with TRBD1 matching over 7 bases. Germline CDR1 and CDR2: SGHKS and YYEKEE (reference sequence). The CDR3 length is 14 residues. Trimming cost V 1 base and J 2 bases; bases outside gene matches: 2. CDR3 nucleotide sequence: TGTGCCAGCAGCTTGACAGGGGTCAACACTGAAGCTTTCTTT. This encodes CASSLTGVNTEAFF.

The J gene is TRBJ1-6, the V gene TRBV19; D gene uncertain. CDR1 LNHDA and CDR2 SQIVND come from the germline V gene (reference sequence). V was cut by 9 bases and J by 7 bases, with 13 bases left in between. The CDR3 runs to 13 residues. The CDR3 DNA follows: TGTGCCAGCAAACTCGGACGGAATTCACCCCTCCACTTT. It yields the protein CASKLGRNSPLHF.

The CDR3 spells CASSVEEDQPQHF. In DNA form, the CDR3 reads TGTGCCAGCAGCGTAGAGGAGGATCAGCCCCAGCATTTT. V is TRBV9 and J is TRBJ1-5, with no clear D. Germline CDR1 is SGDLS and CDR2 is YYNGEE. The V end was cut by 0 bases, the J end by 5 bases, with 6 bases between. The CDR3 contains 13 residues.

The genes are TRBV6-7 and TRBJ2-3, with 7 nucleotides matching TRBD2. TRBV6-7 is identified as an open reading frame with a role that is uncertain. Trimming took 8 bases from V and 1 from J; bases not matched to a gene: 6. The CDR3 covers 14 residues. The CDR3 here is CASPRRGGTDTQYF. DNA for the CDR3: TGTGCCAGCCCCAGACGGGGGGGCACAGATACGCAGTATTTT.

V usage is TRBV19 and J usage is TRBJ2-1; 7 bases are shared with TRBD2. The junction had 16 bases not matched to a gene; V was cut back by 11 bases and J by 6 bases. Germline lookup yields CDR1 LNHDA and CDR2 SQIVND (reference sequence). CDR3 size: 15 residues. As DNA, the CDR3 is TGTGCCTCCCGACATCAGGGTCCGGGAGGCAATGAGCAGTTCTTC. Its translation: CASRHQGPGGNEQFF.

This chain joins TRBV12-5 and TRBJ1-1, with TRBD1 matching 10 bases. This CDR3 is built from 19 residues. After removal of 1 base from V and 0 bases from J, the junction contained 11 bases not matched to a gene. Per the germline V gene, CDR1 is LGHNT and CDR2 is FRNRAP. CDR3 loop: CASGLESGQGERLNTEAFF. The DNA for the CDR3 is TGTGCTAGTGGTTTGGAAAGTGGACAGGGGGAGAGACTGAACACTGAAGCTTTCTTT.

V is TRBV19 and J is TRBJ2-3, with D possibly being TRBD2 (5 bases). V was trimmed by 10 bases and J by 2 bases, leaving 16 bases between them. CDR1 LNHDA and CDR2 SQIVND come from the germline V gene (reference sequence). The length of the CDR3 is 14 residues. CDR3 bases: TGTGCCACTACTCGGGTCGGGGACACAGATACGCAGTATTTT. Translating it yields CATTRVGDTDTQYF.

This chain links TRBV30 with TRBJ2-7, with 11 bases identical to TRBD1. The V and J ends lost 1 base and 7 bases, in that order; junction bases with no gene match: 9. Per germline, CDR1 GTSNPN and CDR2 SVGIG (reference sequence). CDR3 length equals 15 residues. DNA for the CDR3: TGTGCCTGGAGTGCGGTGGACAGGGGGCGAGAGGAGCAGTACTTC. This encodes CAWSAVDRGREEQYF.

The V gene is TRBV7-2, the J gene TRBJ1-1, with no clear D. The CDR3 is 15 residues long. V shed 1 base and J shed 7 bases, with 16 bases lying between them. Looked up from germline, CDR1 is SGHTA and CDR2 is FQGNSA. The DNA for the CDR3 is TGTGCCAGCAGCTTAGGTCGGGTGTCGGCTGGTGAAGCTTTCTTT. This sequence encodes CASSLGRVSAGEAFF.

V and J are TRBV2 and TRBJ1-3; the D is unclear. CDR1 SNHLY and CDR2 FYNNEI come from the germline V gene. This CDR3 contains 14 residues. The V and J ends lost 8 bases and 4 bases respectively, with 15 bases between them. In DNA, the CDR3 is TGTGCCAGCGAGGGCTCCAGAGGGGGAAACACCATATATTTT. Protein: CASEGSRGGNTIYF.